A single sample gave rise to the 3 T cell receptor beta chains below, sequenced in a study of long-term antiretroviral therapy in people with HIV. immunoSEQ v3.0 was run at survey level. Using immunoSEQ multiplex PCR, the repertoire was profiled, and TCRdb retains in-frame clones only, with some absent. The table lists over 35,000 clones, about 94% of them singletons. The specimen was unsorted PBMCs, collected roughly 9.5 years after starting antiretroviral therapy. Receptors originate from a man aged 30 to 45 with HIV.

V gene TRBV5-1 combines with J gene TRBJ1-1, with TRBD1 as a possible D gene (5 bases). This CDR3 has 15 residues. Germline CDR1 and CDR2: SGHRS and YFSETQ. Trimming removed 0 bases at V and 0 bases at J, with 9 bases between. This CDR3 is CASSLGAGMNTEAFF. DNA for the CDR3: TGCGCCAGCAGCTTGGGGGCAGGGATGAACACTGAAGCTTTCTTT.

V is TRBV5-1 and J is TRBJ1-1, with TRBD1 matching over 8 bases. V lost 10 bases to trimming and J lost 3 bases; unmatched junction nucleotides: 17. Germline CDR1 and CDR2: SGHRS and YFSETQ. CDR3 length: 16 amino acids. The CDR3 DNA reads TGCGCCTCCAAACAGGGGGATGGTCTTAGGGACACTGAAGCTTTCTTT. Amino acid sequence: CASKQGDGLRDTEAFF.

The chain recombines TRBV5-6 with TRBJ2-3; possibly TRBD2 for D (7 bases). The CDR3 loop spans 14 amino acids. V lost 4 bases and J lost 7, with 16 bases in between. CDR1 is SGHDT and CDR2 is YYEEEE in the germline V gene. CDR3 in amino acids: CASSDGGPPHTQYF. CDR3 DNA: TGTGCCAGCAGCGACGGGGGGCCCCCCCATACGCAGTATTTT.